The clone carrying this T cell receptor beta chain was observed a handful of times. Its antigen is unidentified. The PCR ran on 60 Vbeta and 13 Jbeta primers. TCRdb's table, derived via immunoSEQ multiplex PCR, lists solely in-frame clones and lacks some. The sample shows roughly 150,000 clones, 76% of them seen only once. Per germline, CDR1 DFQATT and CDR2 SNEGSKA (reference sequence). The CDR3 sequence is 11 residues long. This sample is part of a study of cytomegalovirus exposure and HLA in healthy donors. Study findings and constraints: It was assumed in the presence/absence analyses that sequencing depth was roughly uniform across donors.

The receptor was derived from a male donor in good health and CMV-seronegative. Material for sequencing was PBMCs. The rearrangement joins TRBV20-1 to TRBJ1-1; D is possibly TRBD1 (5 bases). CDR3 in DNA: TGCAGGCCGACAGAGAACACTGAAGCTTTCTTT. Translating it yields CRPTENTEAFF.